The 11 T cell receptor beta chains listed next were all sequenced from one sample in a study of T cells in Graves' hyperthyroidism and ophthalmopathy. Amplified regions were TCR beta CDR3 sequences from RNA transcripts. TCR CDR3 regions were first amplified by RT-PCR with HTBI primers. From the multiplex PCR reads, TCRdb called clonotypes with MiXCR, one entry per CDR3 protein. The profile shows about 610,000 distinct CDR3 sequences, roughly 14% of them singletons. Material for sequencing was blood. These receptors all come from a woman aged 40 to 50 with Graves' ophthalmopathy.

This clonotype was observed a handful of times. The V gene is TRBV9, the J gene TRBJ2-7, with D possibly matching TRBD1 (6 bases). CDR1 and CDR2 (germline): SGDLS, YYNGEE. The V end lost 0 bases, the J end lost 2 bases, and 9 bases lay between the germline ends. The CDR3 runs 14 residues. CDR3 coding DNA: TGTGCCAGCAGCGTAGGGGACACCCCCTACGAGCAGTACTTC. Amino acids: CASSVGDTPYEQYF.

This clonotype has only a few counts. The chain joins TRBV20-1 to TRBJ2-7, with 8 bases identical to TRBD1. This CDR3 has 13 amino acids. Germline V gene sequence: CDR1 DFQATT, CDR2 SNEGSKA (reference sequence). V shed 5 bases and J 3 bases; nucleotides not matched to a gene: 6. In DNA form, the CDR3 reads TGCAGTGCTCCGTCGGACAGGGTCTACGAGCAGTACTTC. Translated, it gives CSAPSDRVYEQYF.

This clonotype was observed many times. V and J are TRBV6-5 and TRBJ2-7; perhaps TRBD1 as D (6 bases). With 6 bases removed from V and 5 bases from J, the gap between germline ends came to 14 bases. The CDR3 is made up of 13 amino acids. Germline V gene data show CDR1 as MNHEY and CDR2 as SVGAGI. Here the CDR3 DNA reads TGTGCCAGCAGACTAACAGGGTTCAACGAGCAGTACTTC. Translated: CASRLTGFNEQYF.

Many counts were recorded for this clonotype. The V and J genes are TRBV4-3 and TRBJ2-4; no clear D. CDR1 and CDR2 from the germline V gene are LGHNA and YSLEER. V lost 0 bases to trimming and J lost 6 bases, with 15 bases between them. This CDR3 has 16 amino acids. CDR3 in DNA: TGCGCCAGCAGCCAAGATTGGGGTAGTCTACCAAACATTCAGTACTTC. It translates to CASSQDWGSLPNIQYF.

In this sample, this clonotype turned up many times. The CDR3 loop is CASSDERGAYEQYF. In nucleotides, the CDR3 is TGTGCCAGTAGCGATGAGCGGGGAGCCTACGAGCAGTACTTC. The chain combines TRBV19 with TRBJ2-7, with 7 bases matching TRBD2. This CDR3 region has 14 residues. The trim removed 6 bases at V and 2 bases at J, leaving 7 bases unmatched. The germline V gene encodes CDR1 LNHDA and CDR2 SQIVND (reference sequence).

In its sample, this clonotype was seen many times. The chain couples TRBV10-3 to TRBJ2-7; 12 positions agree with TRBD1. Trimming at V came to 6 bases and at J to 2 bases, leaving 14 bases not matched to a gene. CDR1 is ENHRY and CDR2 is SYGVKD in the germline V gene. The CDR3 totals 18 residues. CDR3 region: CAIRTLGTGGRPTYEQYF. As DNA, the CDR3 is TGTGCCATCAGGACACTCGGGACAGGGGGCCGACCTACCTACGAGCAGTACTTC.

This clonotype was counted ten times or more. The V gene is TRBV6-5, the J gene TRBJ1-2, with a possible D match to TRBD1 (6 bases). The CDR3 has 16 amino acids. Germline assignment: CDR1 MNHEY and CDR2 SVGAGI. V lost 4 bases to trimming and J lost 2 bases, with 17 bases between them. This chain's CDR3 is CASSFPTGQKNYGYTF. CDR3 nucleotides: TGTGCCAGCAGTTTCCCAACAGGACAGAAGAACTATGGCTACACCTTC.

This clonotype was observed many times. The V call is TRBV11-2, the J call TRBJ1-1; 9 bases line up with TRBD1. Germline CDR1 and CDR2: SGHAT and FQNNGV. Germline trimming cut 5 bases from V and 0 bases from J; bases unmatched to any gene: 10. The CDR3 has 17 amino acids. As DNA, the CDR3 is TGTGCCAGCAGCCCTTACGACAGGGGGATAATGAACACTGAAGCTTTCTTT. As protein: CASSPYDRGIMNTEAFF.

Ten or more counts support this clonotype. This chain connects TRBV7-2 to TRBJ1-1; no reliable D call. The CDR3 runs to 14 residues. V lost 1 base and J 4 bases, leaving 10 bases between the germline ends. The germline V gene encodes CDR1 SGHTA and CDR2 FQGNSA. In nucleotides, the CDR3 is TGTGCCAGCAGCTTAGGATACGTTGGCACTGAAGCTTTCTTT. Its protein product is CASSLGYVGTEAFF. Using reference TRBV7-2 and TRBJ1-1 for the parts outside the CDR3, the full variable domain is GAGVSQSPSNKVTEKGKDVELRCDPISGHTALYWYRQSLGQGLEFLIYFQGNSAPDKSGLPSDRFSAERTGGSVSTLTIQRTQQEDSAVYLCASSLGYVGTEAFFGQGTRLTVV.

In its sample, this clonotype was seen a few times. The chain links TRBV27 to TRBJ2-1, with 11 bases that match TRBD2. This CDR3 contains 14 residues. Germline loops: CDR1 MNHEY, CDR2 SMNVEV (reference sequence). Germline trimming cut 5 bases from V and 7 bases from J; bases unmatched to any gene: 4. This CDR3 reads CASSPGLAENEQFF. The CDR3 DNA reads TGTGCCAGCAGTCCGGGACTAGCGGAAAATGAGCAGTTCTTC.

This chain joins TRBV18 and TRBJ1-1; TRBD1 matches 7 bases. With 5 bases clipped from V and 8 bases from J, the junction kept 11 bases outside the gene matches. There are 14 residues in the CDR3. Germline V gene sequence: CDR1 KGHSH, CDR2 LQKENI. DNA for the CDR3: TGTGCCAGCTCAACGTTCGGAGGGACAGAAGAAGCTTTCTTT. Its translation: CASSTFGGTEEAFF.